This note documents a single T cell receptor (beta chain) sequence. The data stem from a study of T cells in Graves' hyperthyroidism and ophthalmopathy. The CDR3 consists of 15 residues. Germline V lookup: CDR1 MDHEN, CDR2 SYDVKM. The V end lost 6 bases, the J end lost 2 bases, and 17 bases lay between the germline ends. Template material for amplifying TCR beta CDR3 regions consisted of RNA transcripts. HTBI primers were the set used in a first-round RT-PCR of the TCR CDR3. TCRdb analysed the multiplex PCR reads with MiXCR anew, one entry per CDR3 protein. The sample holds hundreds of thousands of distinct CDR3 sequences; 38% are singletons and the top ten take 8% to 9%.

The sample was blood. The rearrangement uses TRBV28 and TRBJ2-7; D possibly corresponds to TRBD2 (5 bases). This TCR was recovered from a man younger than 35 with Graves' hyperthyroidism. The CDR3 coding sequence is TGTGCCAGCAGCGTAACCGGGATCGGCGCCTACGAGCAGTACTTC. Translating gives CASSVTGIGAYEQYF.